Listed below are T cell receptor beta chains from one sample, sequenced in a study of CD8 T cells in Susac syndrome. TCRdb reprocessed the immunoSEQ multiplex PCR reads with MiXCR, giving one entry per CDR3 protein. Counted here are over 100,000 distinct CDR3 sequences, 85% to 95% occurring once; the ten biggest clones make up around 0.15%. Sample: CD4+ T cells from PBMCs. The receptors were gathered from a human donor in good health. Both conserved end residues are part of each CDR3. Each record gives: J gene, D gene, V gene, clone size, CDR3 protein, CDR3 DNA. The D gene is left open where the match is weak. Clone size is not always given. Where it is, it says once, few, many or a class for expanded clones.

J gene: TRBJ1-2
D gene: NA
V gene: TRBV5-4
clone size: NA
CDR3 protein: CASSLGSHGSANYGYTF
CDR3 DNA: TGTGCCAGCAGCTTGGGAAGTCACGGAAGTGCTAACTATGGCTACACCTTC

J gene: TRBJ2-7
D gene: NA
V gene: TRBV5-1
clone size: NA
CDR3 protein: CASSLFRISSYEQYF
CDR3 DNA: TGCGCCAGCAGCTTGTTTAGGATCAGCTCCTACGAGCAGTACTTC

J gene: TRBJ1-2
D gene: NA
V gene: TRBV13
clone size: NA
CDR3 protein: CASSAAWHYTF
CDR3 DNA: TGTGCCAGCAGCGCCGCCTGGCACTACACCTTC

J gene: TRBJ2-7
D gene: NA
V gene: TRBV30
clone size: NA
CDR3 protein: CAWSKGPNYEQYF
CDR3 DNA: TGTGCCTGGAGTAAGGGGCCCAACTACGAGCAGTACTTC

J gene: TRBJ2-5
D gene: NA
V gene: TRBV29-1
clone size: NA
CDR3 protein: CSVTTRGETQYF
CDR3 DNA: TGCAGCGTCACGACAAGGGGGGAGACCCAGTACTTC

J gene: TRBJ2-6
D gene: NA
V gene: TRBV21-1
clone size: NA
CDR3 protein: CASSIRLEASTGANVLTF
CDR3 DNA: TGTGCCAGCAGCATTCGTCTGGAAGCCTCCACTGGGGCCAACGTCCTGACTTTC

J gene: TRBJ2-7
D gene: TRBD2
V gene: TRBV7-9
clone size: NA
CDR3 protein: CASSLSGRGYEQYF
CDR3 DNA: TGTGCCAGCAGCCTTAGCGGGAGGGGCTACGAGCAGTACTTC

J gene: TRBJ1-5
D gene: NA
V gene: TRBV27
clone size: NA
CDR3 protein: CASSLSLQGQPQHF
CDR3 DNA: TGTGCCAGCAGTTTATCGCTCCAGGGGCAGCCCCAGCATTTT

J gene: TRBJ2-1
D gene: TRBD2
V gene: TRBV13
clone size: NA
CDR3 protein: CASSSTSGSSNNEQFF
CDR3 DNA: TGTGCCAGCAGCTCAACTAGCGGGAGCTCCAACAATGAGCAGTTCTTC

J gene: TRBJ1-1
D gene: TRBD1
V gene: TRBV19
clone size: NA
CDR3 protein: CATVTGRMASAFF
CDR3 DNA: TGTGCCACCGTGACAGGGAGGATGGCGTCGGCTTTCTTT

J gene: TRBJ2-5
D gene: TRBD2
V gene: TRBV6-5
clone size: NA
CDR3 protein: CASMRGGPQETQYF
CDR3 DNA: TGTGCCAGCATGCGGGGGGGCCCCCAAGAGACCCAGTACTTC

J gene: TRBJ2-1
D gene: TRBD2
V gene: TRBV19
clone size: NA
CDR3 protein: CASSSRGGINEQFF
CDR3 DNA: TGTGCCAGTAGTTCCCGGGGGGGCATCAATGAGCAGTTCTTC

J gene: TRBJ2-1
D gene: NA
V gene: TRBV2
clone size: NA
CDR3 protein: CASSKRELGNEQFF
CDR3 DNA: TGTGCCAGCAGTAAACGGGAGCTAGGTAATGAGCAGTTCTTC

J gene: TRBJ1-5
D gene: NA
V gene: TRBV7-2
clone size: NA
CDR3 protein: CASSLAGDFSQPQHF
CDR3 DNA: TGTGCCAGCAGCTTAGCAGGGGACTTCAGTCAGCCCCAGCATTTT

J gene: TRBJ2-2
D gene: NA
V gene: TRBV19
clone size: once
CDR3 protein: CASKERRNTGELFF
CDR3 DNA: TGTGCCAGTAAAGAAAGACGGAACACCGGGGAGCTGTTTTTT

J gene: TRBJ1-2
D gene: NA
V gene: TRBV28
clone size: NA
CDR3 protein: CASSLDGEIYGYTF
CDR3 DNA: TGTGCCAGCAGCCTCGACGGGGAGATTTATGGCTACACCTTC

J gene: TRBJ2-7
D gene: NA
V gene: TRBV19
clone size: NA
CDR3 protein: CASSTSKGRSSYEQYF
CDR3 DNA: TGTGCCAGTAGTACGTCGAAGGGAAGGAGCTCCTACGAGCAGTACTTC

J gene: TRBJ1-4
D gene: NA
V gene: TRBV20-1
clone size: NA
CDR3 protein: CSASSPGSEKLFF
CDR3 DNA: TGCAGTGCTAGTTCCCCGGGAAGTGAAAAACTGTTTTTT

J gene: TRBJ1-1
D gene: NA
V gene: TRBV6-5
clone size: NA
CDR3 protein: CASSYSIIRHTEAFF
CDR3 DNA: TGTGCCAGCAGTTACTCGATTATTAGGCACACTGAAGCTTTCTTT

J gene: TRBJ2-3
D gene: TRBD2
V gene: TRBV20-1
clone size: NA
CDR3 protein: CSAIPRLAGSTDTQYF
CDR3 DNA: TGCAGTGCTATCCCAAGGCTAGCGGGCTCCACAGATACGCAGTATTTT

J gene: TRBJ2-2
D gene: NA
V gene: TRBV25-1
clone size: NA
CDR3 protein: CASGTSNTGELFF
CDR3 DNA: TGTGCCAGCGGGACTTCGAACACCGGGGAGCTGTTTTTT

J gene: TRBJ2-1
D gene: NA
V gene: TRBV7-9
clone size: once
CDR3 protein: CASSLTGVENEQFF
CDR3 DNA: TGTGCCAGCAGCTTAACGGGAGTCGAAAATGAGCAGTTCTTC

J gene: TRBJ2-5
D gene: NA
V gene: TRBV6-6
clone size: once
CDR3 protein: CASNVGETQYF
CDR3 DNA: TGTGCCAGCAACGTCGGAGAGACCCAGTACTTC

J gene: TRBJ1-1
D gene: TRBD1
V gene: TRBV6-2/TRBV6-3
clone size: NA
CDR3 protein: CASSYRNPGQGAYPQKNTEAFF
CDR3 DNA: TGTGCCAGCAGTTACCGAAATCCGGGACAGGGGGCGTACCCTCAAAAGAACACTGAAGCTTTCTTT

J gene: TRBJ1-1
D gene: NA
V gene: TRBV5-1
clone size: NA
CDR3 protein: CASSLNEGRTAFF
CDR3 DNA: TGCGCCAGCAGCTTGAATGAAGGGCGGACGGCTTTCTTT

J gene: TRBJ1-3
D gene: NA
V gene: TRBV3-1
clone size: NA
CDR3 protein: CASSHSTWGSSGNTIYF
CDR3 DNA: TGTGCCAGCAGCCATTCCACCTGGGGATCCTCTGGAAACACCATATATTTT

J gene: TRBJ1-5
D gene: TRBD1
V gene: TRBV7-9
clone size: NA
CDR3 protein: CASSRTGGYQPQHF
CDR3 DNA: TGTGCCAGCAGCCGAACAGGGGGCTATCAGCCCCAGCATTTT

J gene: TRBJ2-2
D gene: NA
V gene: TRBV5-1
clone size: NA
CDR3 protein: CASSERSFRGPLTGELFF
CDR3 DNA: TGCGCCAGCAGCGAGCGTAGTTTCCGGGGACCACTCACCGGGGAGCTGTTTTTT

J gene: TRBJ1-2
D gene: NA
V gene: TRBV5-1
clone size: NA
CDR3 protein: CASSLEPGDYGYTF
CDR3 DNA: TGCGCCAGCAGCTTGGAGCCCGGGGATTATGGCTACACCTTC

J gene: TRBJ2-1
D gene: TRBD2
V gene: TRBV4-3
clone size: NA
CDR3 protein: CASSQDTGTSLFF
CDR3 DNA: TGCGCCAGCAGCCAAGATACCGGGACTAGCCTGTTCTTC

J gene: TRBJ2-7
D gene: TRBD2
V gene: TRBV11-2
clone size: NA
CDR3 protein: CASSLRASGSFSYEQYF
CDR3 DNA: TGTGCCAGCAGCTTAAGGGCTAGCGGGAGTTTTTCCTACGAGCAGTACTTC

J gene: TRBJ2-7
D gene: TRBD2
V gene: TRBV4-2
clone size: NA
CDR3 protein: CASSQVALGLAGAGIYEQYF
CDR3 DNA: TGTGCCAGCAGCCAGGTCGCTCTAGGGCTAGCGGGAGCCGGGATCTACGAGCAGTACTTC

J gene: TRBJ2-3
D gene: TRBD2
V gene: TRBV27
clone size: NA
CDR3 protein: CASSLSVATSGPGSVTDTQYF
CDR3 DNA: TGTGCCAGCAGTTTATCGGTTGCGACTAGCGGGCCCGGGAGCGTGACAGATACGCAGTATTTT

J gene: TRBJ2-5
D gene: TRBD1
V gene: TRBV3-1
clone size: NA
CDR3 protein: CASSGSAGTGGLETQYF
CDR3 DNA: TGTGCCAGCAGCGGATCCGCGGGCACAGGGGGCTTAGAGACCCAGTACTTC

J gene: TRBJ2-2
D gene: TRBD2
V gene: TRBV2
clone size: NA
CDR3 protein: CASKAGPATNTGELFF
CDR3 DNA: TGTGCCAGCAAAGCGGGACCAGCTACTAACACCGGGGAGCTGTTTTTT

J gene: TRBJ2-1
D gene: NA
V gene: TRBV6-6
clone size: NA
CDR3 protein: CASSYSLGATDEQFF
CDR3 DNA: TGTGCCAGCAGTTACTCGTTGGGTGCTACCGATGAGCAGTTCTTC

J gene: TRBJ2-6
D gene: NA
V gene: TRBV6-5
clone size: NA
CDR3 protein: CASSSLTGLSGANVLTF
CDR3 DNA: TGTGCCAGCAGTTCCCTAACAGGGCTCTCTGGGGCCAACGTCCTGACTTTC

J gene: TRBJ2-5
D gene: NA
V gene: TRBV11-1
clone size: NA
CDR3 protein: CASGPQETQYF
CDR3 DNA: TGTGCCAGCGGACCCCAAGAGACCCAGTACTTC

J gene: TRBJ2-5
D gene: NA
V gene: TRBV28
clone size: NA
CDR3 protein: CASRKTWETQYF
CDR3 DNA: TGTGCCAGCAGGAAGACCTGGGAGACCCAGTACTTC

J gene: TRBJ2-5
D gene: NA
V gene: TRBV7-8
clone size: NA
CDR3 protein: CASSGYGTPPQETQYF
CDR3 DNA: TGTGCCAGCAGCGGGTACGGGACACCACCCCAAGAGACCCAGTACTTC

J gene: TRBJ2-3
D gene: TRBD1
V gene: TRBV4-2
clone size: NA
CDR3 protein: CASSQGVRDRERDTQYF
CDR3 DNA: TGTGCCAGCAGCCAAGGGGTCCGGGACAGGGAGAGGGATACGCAGTATTTT

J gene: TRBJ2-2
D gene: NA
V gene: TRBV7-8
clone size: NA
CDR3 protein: CASSLEKGNVPTGELFF
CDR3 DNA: TGTGCCAGCAGCTTAGAAAAGGGAAACGTGCCCACCGGGGAGCTGTTTTTT

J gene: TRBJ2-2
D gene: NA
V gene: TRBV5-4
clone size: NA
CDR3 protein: CASSLGTANTGELFF
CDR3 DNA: TGTGCCAGCAGCTTGGGTACCGCGAACACCGGGGAGCTGTTTTTT

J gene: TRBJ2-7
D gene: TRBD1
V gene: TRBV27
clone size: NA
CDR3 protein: CASSSLTGSYEQYF
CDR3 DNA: TGTGCCAGCAGTTCCCTGACAGGGTCCTACGAGCAGTACTTC

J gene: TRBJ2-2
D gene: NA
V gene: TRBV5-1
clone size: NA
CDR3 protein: CASREDDRSSNTGELFF
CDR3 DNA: TGCGCCAGCAGGGAGGATGACAGGTCCTCGAACACCGGGGAGCTGTTTTTT

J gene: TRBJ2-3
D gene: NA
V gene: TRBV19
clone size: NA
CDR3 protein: CASSIPVSVLGTDTQYF
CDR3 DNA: TGTGCCAGTAGTATCCCCGTGTCAGTTCTCGGCACAGATACGCAGTATTTT

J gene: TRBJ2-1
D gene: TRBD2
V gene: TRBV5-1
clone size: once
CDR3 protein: CASSLESGSPNEQFF
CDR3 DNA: TGCGCCAGCAGCTTGGAGAGCGGGAGCCCGAATGAGCAGTTCTTC